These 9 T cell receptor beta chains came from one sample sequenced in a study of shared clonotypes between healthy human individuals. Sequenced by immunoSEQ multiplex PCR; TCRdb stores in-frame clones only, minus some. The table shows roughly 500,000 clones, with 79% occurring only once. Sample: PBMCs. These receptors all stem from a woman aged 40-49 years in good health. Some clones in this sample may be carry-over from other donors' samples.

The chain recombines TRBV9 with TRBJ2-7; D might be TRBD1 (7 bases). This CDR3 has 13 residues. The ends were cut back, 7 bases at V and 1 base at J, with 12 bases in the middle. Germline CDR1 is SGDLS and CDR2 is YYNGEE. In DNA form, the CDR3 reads TGTGCCAGCGGGGGGACAGTTTCCTACGAGCAGTACTTC. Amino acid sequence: CASGGTVSYEQYF.

This CDR3 reads CASSTTSGRYNEQFF. In DNA, the CDR3 is TGTGCCAGCAGCACTACTAGCGGGAGGTACAATGAGCAGTTCTTC. The chain is built from TRBV9 and TRBJ2-1; TRBD2 matches at 12 bases. There are 15 residues in the CDR3. The V gene end was trimmed by 4 bases and the J gene end by 4 bases; junction bases not matched to a gene: 3. CDR1 SGDLS and CDR2 YYNGEE come from the germline V gene.

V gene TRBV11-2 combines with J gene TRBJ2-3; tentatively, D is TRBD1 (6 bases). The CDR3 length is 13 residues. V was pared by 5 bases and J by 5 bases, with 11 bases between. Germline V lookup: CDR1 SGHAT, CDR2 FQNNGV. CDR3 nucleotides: TGTGCCAGCAGCCAGGAAGGGGGAGATACGCAGTATTTT. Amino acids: CASSQEGGDTQYF.

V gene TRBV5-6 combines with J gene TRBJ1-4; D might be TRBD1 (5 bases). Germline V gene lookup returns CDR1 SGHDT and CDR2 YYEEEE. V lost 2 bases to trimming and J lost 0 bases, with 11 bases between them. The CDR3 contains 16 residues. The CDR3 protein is CASSFRGGATNEKLFF. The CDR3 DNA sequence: TGTGCCAGCAGCTTTAGGGGAGGGGCAACTAATGAAAAACTGTTTTTT.

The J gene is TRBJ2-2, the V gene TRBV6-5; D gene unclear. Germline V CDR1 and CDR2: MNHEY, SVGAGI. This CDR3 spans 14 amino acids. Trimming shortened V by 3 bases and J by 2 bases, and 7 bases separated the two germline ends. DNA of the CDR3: TGTGCCAGCAGTTATGGCGTTAACACCGGGGAGCTGTTTTTT. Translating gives CASSYGVNTGELFF.

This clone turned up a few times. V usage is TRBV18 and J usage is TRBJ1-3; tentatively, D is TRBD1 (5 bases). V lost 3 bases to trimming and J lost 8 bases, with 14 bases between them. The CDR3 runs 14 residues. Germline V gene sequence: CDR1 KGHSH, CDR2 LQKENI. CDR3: CASSPTGGADTIYF. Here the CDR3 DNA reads TGTGCCAGCTCACCCACTGGAGGGGCGGACACCATATATTTT.

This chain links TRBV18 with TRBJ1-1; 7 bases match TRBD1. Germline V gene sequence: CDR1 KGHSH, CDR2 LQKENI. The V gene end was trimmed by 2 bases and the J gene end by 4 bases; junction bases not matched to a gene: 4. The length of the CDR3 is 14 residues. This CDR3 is CASSPGTVRTEAFF. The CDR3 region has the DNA TGTGCCAGCTCACCAGGGACAGTGCGCACTGAAGCTTTCTTT.

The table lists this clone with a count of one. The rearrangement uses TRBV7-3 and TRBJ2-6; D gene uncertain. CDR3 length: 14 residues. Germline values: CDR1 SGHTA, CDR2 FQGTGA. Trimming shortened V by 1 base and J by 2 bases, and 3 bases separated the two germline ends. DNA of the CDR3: TGTGCCAGCAGCTTAAGGCCTGGGGCCAACGTCCTGACTTTC. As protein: CASSLRPGANVLTF.

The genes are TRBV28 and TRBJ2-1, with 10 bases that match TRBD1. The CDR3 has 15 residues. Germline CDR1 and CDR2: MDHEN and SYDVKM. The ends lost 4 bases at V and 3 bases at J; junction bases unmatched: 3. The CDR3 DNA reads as TGTGCCAGCAGTTCGACAGGGGGCTTCTACAATGAGCAGTTCTTC. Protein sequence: CASSSTGGFYNEQFF.